This T cell receptor beta chain emerged from a study of neurological immune-mediated disorders. TCRdb re-analysed the 5' RACE reads in MiXCR, keeping a single row per CDR3 protein. The data contain about 15,000 distinct CDR3 sequences, about 3.6% of them singletons. This CDR3 is 13 amino acids long. CDR1 and CDR2 (germline): SGHKS, YYEKEE (reference sequence). V lost 0 bases to trimming and J lost 6 bases, with 7 bases between them. This clonotype was seen at least ten times. This TCR was sampled from a woman aged 40 to 50 in good health. This rearrangement joins TRBV5-5 to TRBJ2-1, with D uncertain. Sequenced material: CD8+ T cells from blood. CDR3 region: CASSLDLGNEQFF. The CDR3 DNA reads as TGTGCCAGCAGCTTGGACCTCGGCAATGAGCAGTTCTTC. The full variable domain, completed using reference TRBV5-5 and TRBJ2-1, is DAGVTQSPTHLIKTRGQQVTLRCSPISGHKSVSWYQQVLGQGPQFIFQYYEKEERGRGNFPDRFSARQFPNYSSELNVNALLLGDSALYLCASSLDLGNEQFFGPGTRLTVL.